These 3 T cell receptor beta chains share one sample of origin, sequenced in a study of blood T cell repertoires in COVID-19. Method: immunoSEQ multiplex PCR; TCRdb's copy keeps in-frame clones and lacks some. This table holds approximately 200,000 clones, roughly 81% found once. What was sequenced was peripheral blood. These receptors all stem from a woman aged 80 or over with COVID-19, enrolled during active disease.

This clone appeared a few times. This sequence joins TRBV7-8 and TRBJ1-2; no reliable D call. With 4 bases removed from V and 4 bases from J, the gap between germline ends came to 4 bases. CDR1 is SGHVS, CDR2 FQNEAQ, per germline. The CDR3 sequence is 11 residues long. The chain's CDR3 is CASSSVYGYTF. CDR3 coding DNA: TGTGCCAGCAGCTCAGTCTATGGCTACACCTTC. Complete variable domain (other parts from reference TRBV7-8 and TRBJ1-2): GAGVSQSPRYKVAKRGQDVALRCDPISGHVSLFWYQQALGQGPEFLTYFQNEAQLDKSGLPSDRFFAERPEGSVSTLKIQRTQQEDSAVYLCASSSVYGYTFGSGTRLTVV.

The CDR3 protein is CASSELGGAYF. The CDR3 DNA reads as TGTGCCAGCAGTGAATTAGGGGGCGCGTACTTC. V gene TRBV25-1 combines with J gene TRBJ2-7, with 7 nucleotides matching TRBD1. Trimming took 1 base from V and 12 from J; bases not matched to a gene: 3. CDR3 length equals 11 residues. From germline, CDR1 is MGHDK and CDR2 SYGVNS.

This chain joins TRBV20-1 and TRBJ1-5; unclear D gene. CDR3 length: 14 residues. CDR1 DFQATT and CDR2 SNEGSKA come from the germline V gene (reference sequence). V lost 3 bases, J lost 1 base, and 10 bases lay in between. The CDR3 reads CSASSQLSNQPQHF. The CDR3 region has the DNA TGCAGTGCTAGTTCCCAGTTAAGCAATCAGCCCCAGCATTTT.